This T cell receptor beta chain was sequenced for a study of blood T cell repertoires in COVID-19. Germline CDR1 reads MDHEN; CDR2 reads SYDVKM. The CDR3 loop spans 16 amino acids. J was trimmed by 2 bases and V by 5 bases; bases with no gene match: 8. TCRdb's copy holds only in-frame clones and misses some; the assay was immunoSEQ multiplex PCR. The repertoire holds 160,000 or so clones, with 79% as singletons. Sequencing was done on a sample of peripheral blood. The rearrangement links TRBV28 to TRBJ1-2, with 10 bases identical to TRBD1. The TCR was taken from a woman aged 55-70 years with COVID-19, enrolled during active disease. The CDR3 sequence is CASSPPGQGNNYGYTF. CDR3 DNA sequence: TGTGCCAGCAGTCCACCGGGACAGGGGAACAACTATGGCTACACCTTC.